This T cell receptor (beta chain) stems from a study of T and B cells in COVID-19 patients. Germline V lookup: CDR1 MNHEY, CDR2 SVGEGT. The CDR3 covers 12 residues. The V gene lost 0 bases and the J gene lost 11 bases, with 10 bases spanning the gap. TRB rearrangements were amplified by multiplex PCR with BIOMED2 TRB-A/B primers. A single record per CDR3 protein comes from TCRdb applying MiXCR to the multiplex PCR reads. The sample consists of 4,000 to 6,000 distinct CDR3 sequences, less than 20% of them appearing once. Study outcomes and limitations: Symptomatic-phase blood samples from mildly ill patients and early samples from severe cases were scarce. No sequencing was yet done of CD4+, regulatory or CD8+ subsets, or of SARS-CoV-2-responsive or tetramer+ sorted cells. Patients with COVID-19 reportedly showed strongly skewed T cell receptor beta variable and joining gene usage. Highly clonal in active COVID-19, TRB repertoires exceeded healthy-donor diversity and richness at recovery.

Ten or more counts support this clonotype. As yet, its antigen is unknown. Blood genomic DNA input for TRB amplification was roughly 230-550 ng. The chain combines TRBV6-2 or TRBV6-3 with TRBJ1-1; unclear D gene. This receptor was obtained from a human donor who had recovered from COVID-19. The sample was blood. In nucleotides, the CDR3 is TGTGCCAGCAGTTACTCGGCCCACCGGGCTTTCTTT. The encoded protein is CASSYSAHRAFF.